These 3 T cell receptor beta chains share one sample of origin, sequenced in a study of blood T cell repertoires in COVID-19 (dated by TCRdb to about 2020). Library preparation was by the immunoSEQ multiplex PCR assay. TCRdb carries this immuneACCESS record with in-frame sequences only. Its versions omit some clonotypes, under half of them owing to an unresolved V gene in the studies checked, with the rest unexplained. This sample lists 100,000 to 150,000 clones; about 88% were detected once. The top ten clones comprise approximately 1.5% of the sample. The sequenced sample was peripheral blood. These receptors were obtained from a human donor in a cohort sampled during active COVID-19.

This sequence joins TRBV18 and TRBJ1-2; the D is unclear. The CDR3 is 17 amino acids. From germline, CDR1 is KGHSH and CDR2 LQKENI. V lost 0 bases, J lost 2 bases, and 16 bases lay in between. The CDR3 region has the DNA TGTGCCAGCTCACCACCCAGCCTTATTGGAGTCAACTATGGCTACACCTTC. Residues: CASSPPSLIGVNYGYTF.

This sequence joins TRBV29-1 and TRBJ2-1, with D unclear. Germline V gene sequence: CDR1 SQVTM, CDR2 ANQGSEA. V was shortened by 5 bases and J by 9 bases, with 14 bases between the two germline ends. The CDR3 is 12 residues long. The CDR3 is CSVNSPGGEQFF. The DNA for the CDR3 is TGCAGCGTTAACTCCCCAGGTGGTGAGCAGTTCTTC.

V is TRBV7-8 and J is TRBJ1-1; tentatively, D is TRBD1 (6 bases). CDR1 is SGHVS, CDR2 FQNEAQ, per germline. There are 14 residues in the CDR3. Trimming shortened V by 6 bases and J by 1 base, and 12 bases separated the two germline ends. In nucleotides, the CDR3 is TGTGCCAGCAGTCAGGACAGCCCGAACACTGAAGCTTTCTTT. The encoded protein is CASSQDSPNTEAFF.